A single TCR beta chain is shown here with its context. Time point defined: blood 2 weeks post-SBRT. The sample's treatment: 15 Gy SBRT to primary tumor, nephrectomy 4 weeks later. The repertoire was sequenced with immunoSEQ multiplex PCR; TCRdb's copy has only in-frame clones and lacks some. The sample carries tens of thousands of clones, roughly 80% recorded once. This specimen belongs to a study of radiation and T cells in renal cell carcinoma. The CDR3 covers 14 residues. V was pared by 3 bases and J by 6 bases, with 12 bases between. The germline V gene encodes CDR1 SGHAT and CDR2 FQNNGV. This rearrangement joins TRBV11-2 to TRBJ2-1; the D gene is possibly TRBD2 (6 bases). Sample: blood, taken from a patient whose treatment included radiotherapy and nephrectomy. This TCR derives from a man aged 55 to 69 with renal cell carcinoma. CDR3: CASSFFRTTNEQFF. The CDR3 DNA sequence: TGTGCCAGCAGCTTTTTCCGGACTACCAATGAGCAGTTCTTC.